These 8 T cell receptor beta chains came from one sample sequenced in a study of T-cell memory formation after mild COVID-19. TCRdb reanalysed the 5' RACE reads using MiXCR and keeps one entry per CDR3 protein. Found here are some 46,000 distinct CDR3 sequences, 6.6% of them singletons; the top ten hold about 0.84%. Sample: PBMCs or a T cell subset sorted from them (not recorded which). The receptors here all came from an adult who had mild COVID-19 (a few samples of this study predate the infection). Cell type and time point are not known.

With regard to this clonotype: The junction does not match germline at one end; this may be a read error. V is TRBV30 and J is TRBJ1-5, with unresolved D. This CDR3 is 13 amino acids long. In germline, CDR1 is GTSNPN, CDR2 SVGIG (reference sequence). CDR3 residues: CAWSYGVSQHQHF. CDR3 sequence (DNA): TGTGCCTGGAGTTATGGTGTCAGTCAGCACCAGCATTTT.

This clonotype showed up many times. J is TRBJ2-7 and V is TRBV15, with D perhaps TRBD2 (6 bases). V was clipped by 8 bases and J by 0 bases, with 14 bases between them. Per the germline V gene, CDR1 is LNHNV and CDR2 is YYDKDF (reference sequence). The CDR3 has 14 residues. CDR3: CATQRAGSSYEQYF. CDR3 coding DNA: TGTGCCACCCAGAGGGCGGGGAGCTCCTACGAGCAGTACTTC.

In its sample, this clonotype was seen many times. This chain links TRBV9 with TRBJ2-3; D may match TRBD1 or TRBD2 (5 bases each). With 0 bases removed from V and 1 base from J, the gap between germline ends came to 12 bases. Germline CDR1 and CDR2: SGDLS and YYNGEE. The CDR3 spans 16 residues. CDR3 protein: CASSVGDGDRTDTQYF. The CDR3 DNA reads TGTGCCAGCAGCGTAGGGGACGGGGACCGCACAGATACGCAGTATTTT. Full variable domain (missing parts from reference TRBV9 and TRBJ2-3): DSGVTQTPKHLITATGQRVTLRCSPRSGDLSVYWYQQSLDQGLQFLIQYYNGEERAKGNILERFSAQQFPDLHSELNLSSLELGDSALYFCASSVGDGDRTDTQYFGPGTRLTVL.

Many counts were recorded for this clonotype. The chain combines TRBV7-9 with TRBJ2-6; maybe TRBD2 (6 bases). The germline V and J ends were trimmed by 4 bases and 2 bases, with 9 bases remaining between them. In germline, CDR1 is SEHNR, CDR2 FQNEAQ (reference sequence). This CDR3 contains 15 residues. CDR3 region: CASSSPGAGANVLTF. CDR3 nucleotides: TGTGCCAGCAGCTCTCCGGGGGCTGGGGCCAACGTCCTGACTTTC.

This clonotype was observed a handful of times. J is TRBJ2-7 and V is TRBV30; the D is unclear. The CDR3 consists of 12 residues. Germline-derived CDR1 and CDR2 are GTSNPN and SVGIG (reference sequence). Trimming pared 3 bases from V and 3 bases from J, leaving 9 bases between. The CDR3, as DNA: TGTGCCTGGAGCGGTCCAGGCTACGAGCAGTACTTC. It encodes CAWSGPGYEQYF.

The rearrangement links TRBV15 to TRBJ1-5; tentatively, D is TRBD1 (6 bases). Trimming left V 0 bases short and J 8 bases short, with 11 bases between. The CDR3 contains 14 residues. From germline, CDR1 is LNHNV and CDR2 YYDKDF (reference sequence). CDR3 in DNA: TGTGCCACCAGCAGAGATCGGGGGCCCGAGCCCCAGCATTTT. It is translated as CATSRDRGPEPQHF.

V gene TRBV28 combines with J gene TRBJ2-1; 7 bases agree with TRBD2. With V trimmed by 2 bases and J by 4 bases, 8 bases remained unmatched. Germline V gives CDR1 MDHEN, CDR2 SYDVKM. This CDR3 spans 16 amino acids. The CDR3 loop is CASSLASSGVYNEQFF. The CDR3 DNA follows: TGTGCCAGCAGTTTAGCGTCCAGCGGGGTTTACAATGAGCAGTTCTTC.

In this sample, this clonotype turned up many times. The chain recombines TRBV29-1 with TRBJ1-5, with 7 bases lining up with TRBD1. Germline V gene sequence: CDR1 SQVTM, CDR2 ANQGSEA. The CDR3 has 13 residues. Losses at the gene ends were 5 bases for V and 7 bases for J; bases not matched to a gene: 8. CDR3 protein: CSVQQGGGQPQHF. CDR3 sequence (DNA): TGCAGCGTTCAACAAGGGGGCGGCCAGCCCCAGCATTTT.